This T cell receptor (beta chain) was identified during a study of Graves' ophthalmopathy and Graves' hyperthyroidism (dated by TCRdb to 2017 to 2018). Some background on the complete study: Peripheral blood samples were taken at the time of initial diagnosis, before any treatment was given. To explore V-J signatures that distinguish ophthalmopathy from hyperthyroidism, a discovery set of roughly 98 patients was enrolled, made up of around 44 with ophthalmopathy and roughly 55 with stable hyperthyroidism. For independent validation, a separate cohort was made up of fewer than 20 hyperthyroidism patients plus 17 patients who later progressed from hyperthyroidism to ophthalmopathy. In roughly six hyperthyroidism patients, the T-cell repertoires found in thyroid tissue were compared with those found in blood. In total, 135 blood samples were TCR-sequenced: around 42 ophthalmopathy, under 80 hyperthyroidism and some 17 hyperthyroidism-to-ophthalmopathy patients. TCR beta repertoire signatures were used to distinguish Graves' ophthalmopathy from Graves' hyperthyroidism and to predict progression to ophthalmopathy. After sampling, hyperthyroidism patients received methimazole starting at 30 mg daily, and ophthalmopathy patients received high-dose intravenous methylprednisolone. Beyond this particular receptor, the publication reports: Sample size was not statistically predetermined, and group allocation was not concealed from the investigators. In validation, the model predicted ophthalmopathy progression with 70.59% sensitivity and 72.22% specificity; some 13 predicted patients were CT-confirmed with GO in a median of approximately six months. Among expanded thyroid clonotypes with frequency above 0.001, most also showed up in blood, which suggests that blood repertoires may reflect the thyroid immune response. Ophthalmopathy was separated from stable hyperthyroidism by the 13-signature model with just under 90% sensitivity and around 81% specificity in cross-validation and with 80%/75% in the test set.

Taken from the germline V gene, the CDR1 and CDR2 loops are SQVTM and ANQGSEA. Compared with germline, V lacks 1 base and J lacks 3 bases; bases without a gene match: 3. From the cysteine through the phenylalanine, the CDR3 covers 14 amino acids. Only the CDR3 DNA stays, 42 bases, in frame from base 1. This clonotype was seen at least ten times. Its antigen is currently not known. Within one base of it there is no much larger clone, and no base qualities were kept. Ophthalmopathy patients were characterized by moderately to severely active disease, a Clinical Activity Score of at least 3, a NOSPECS grade of at least 4, and a disease duration under 3 months. Anyone with other autoimmune diseases, uncontrolled infections, pregnancy or lactation was excluded from the study. Diagnosis was based on clinical symptoms, serum thyroxine, TRAb, thyroid ultrasound and orbital computed tomography. Using Ficoll-Paque density gradient centrifugation, PBMCs were isolated from 8.5 to 10 ml of fresh peripheral blood. Trizol reagent was used to extract the total RNA, and its quality was then checked on an Agilent 2100 Bioanalyzer.

For repertoire sequencing, the TCR beta CDR3 regions were amplified from RNA transcripts. HTBI primers and the Qiagen OneStep RT-PCR kit were used in a first-round RT-PCR, which was followed by a second-round multiplex PCR, size selection and purification. Libraries were sequenced paired-end with 100 bp reads on an Illumina HiSeq2000. In the authors' own workflow: SOAPnuke was used for read processing, and reads with adapters, uncalled bases, a mean Phred below 15, or no exact constant-primer or identifier match were discarded. COPE v1.2.5 was used to merge high-quality paired reads. Each unique nucleotide sequence was treated as a clonotype, and MiTCR v1.1 was used to align the clonotypes to the IMGT TRB V, D and J references. The analysis was limited to V-J combinations with a frequency above 0.0001, which together covered 99.2% of the repertoires. A TCR clonal expansion and chaos score per V-J combination was defined as the ratio of F50 clonal expansion to chaos observed in the TCRdist matrix. Welch's t-statistics and random forest were used to reduce features to about a dozen V-J combinations, which were fed into a naive Bayes classifier. The Morisita-Horn index was used to measure how similar the thyroid and blood repertoires were. TCRdb reprocessed the public reads (quality trimming at Q25 with fastp, clone calling with MiXCR) and kept in-frame beta chains. Each CDR3 protein appears once, grouped with its most common genes and DNA. The V and J calls come from TCRdb's annotation, not from the publication. The sample table records about 740,000 distinct CDR3 sequences; roughly two fifths of these occur just once. In total, the top ten clones hold 44% of the sample.

Specimen: peripheral blood. This chain is built from TRBV29-1 and TRBJ1-1, and 9 junction bases match TRBD1. The clonotype was recovered from an adult man with Graves' ophthalmopathy. The nucleotide sequence is given as TGCAGCGTTGAAGGGGACAGGGACGACACTGAAGCTTTCTTT. Its translation is CSVEGDRDDTEAFF. Supplemented by the reference TRBV29-1 and TRBJ1-1 proteins around the CDR3, the complete variable domain is SAVISQKPSRDICQRGTSLTIQCQVDSQVTMMFWYRQQPGQSLTLIATANQGSEATYESGFVIDKFPISRPNLTFSTLTVSNMSPEDSSIYLCSVEGDRDDTEAFFGQGTRLTVV.